This T cell receptor (beta chain) was identified in a study of shared clonotypes between healthy human individuals. Study at large: Each donor's CD8 memory used one plate, CD8 naive two, each CD4 subset three. Regarding the study as a whole: Sequencing depth was predicted to influence how clonotypes are shared among donors. A limitation of the genetic and exposure-history diversity represented arose from few donors.

Of note for this clone: Its specificity is not known.

The CDR3 contains 15 residues. The V gene lost 4 bases and the J gene lost 3 bases, with 16 bases spanning the gap. Germline V lookup: CDR1 SGHAT, CDR2 FQNNGV. In replicate PCRs of sorted subsets, roughly 200 ng DNA, tens of thousands of T cell genomes, was used. Measured with immunoSEQ multiplex PCR; TCRdb has only the in-frame clones, and not every one. The sample holds about 590,000 clones, less than 97% seen once. Positively selected for CCR7, the CD45RO-negative cells used as naive CD8 cells excluded terminally differentiated effector memory CD45RA+ cells. The TCR was taken from a woman between 25 and 40 years old in good health. This chain links TRBV11-2 with TRBJ2-7, with D possibly TRBD1 on 5 matching bases. Sequencing was carried out using naive CD8+ T cells sorted from blood. CDR3 residues: CASSSMMGTGYEQYF. DNA for the CDR3: TGTGCCAGCAGCTCTATGATGGGAACAGGCTACGAGCAGTACTTC.